These T cell receptor beta chains were read from a single sample in a study of shared clonotypes between healthy human individuals. Here immunoSEQ multiplex PCR was the method, and the copy in TCRdb shows in-frame clones only, minus some. The data contain around 700,000 clones, around 67% of them singletons. The sample consisted of memory CD4+ T cells sorted from blood. Receptors originate from a woman aged 30 to 39 in good health. Both conserved end residues are part of each CDR3. D genes are given only for firm matches. The listing skips clone size in some rows; elsewhere it reads once, few, many or a size class.

clone size: .
J gene: TRBJ2-3
V gene: TRBV28
D gene: .
CDR3 protein: CASSLVPQSTDTQYF
CDR3 DNA: TGTGCCAGCAGTTTAGTCCCCCAGAGCACAGATACGCAGTATTTT

clone size: .
J gene: TRBJ2-6
V gene: TRBV13
D gene: TRBD1
CDR3 protein: CASRLQGTGANVLTF
CDR3 DNA: TGTGCCAGCAGGCTACAGGGGACCGGGGCCAACGTCCTGACTTTC

clone size: .
J gene: TRBJ2-7
V gene: TRBV28
D gene: .
CDR3 protein: CASRPTAGEFKGGYEQYF
CDR3 DNA: TGTGCCAGCAGACCGACAGCTGGAGAATTCAAGGGTGGCTACGAGCAGTACTTC

clone size: .
J gene: TRBJ2-1
V gene: TRBV5-6
D gene: .
CDR3 protein: CASSRYNEQFF
CDR3 DNA: TGTGCCAGCAGCCGTTACAATGAGCAGTTCTTC

clone size: .
J gene: TRBJ2-1
V gene: TRBV2
D gene: TRBD2
CDR3 protein: CASRANSGLYNEQFF
CDR3 DNA: TGTGCCAGCAGGGCGAATAGCGGGCTCTACAATGAGCAGTTCTTC

clone size: many
J gene: TRBJ2-2
V gene: TRBV7-7
D gene: .
CDR3 protein: CASSPRRTGELFF
CDR3 DNA: TGTGCCAGCAGCCCCCGCCGGACCGGGGAGCTGTTTTTT

clone size: few
J gene: TRBJ1-2
V gene: TRBV28
D gene: .
CDR3 protein: CASSFEYGYTF
CDR3 DNA: TGTGCCAGCAGTTTCGAGTATGGCTACACCTTC

clone size: .
J gene: TRBJ2-7
V gene: TRBV6-1
D gene: TRBD1
CDR3 protein: CASTRDRGVGEQYF
CDR3 DNA: TGTGCCAGCACCCGGGACAGGGGGGTCGGCGAGCAGTACTTC

clone size: .
J gene: TRBJ2-6
V gene: TRBV28
D gene: TRBD1
CDR3 protein: CASSVTGYRTGANVLTF
CDR3 DNA: TGTGCCAGCAGTGTGACAGGGTATAGGACTGGGGCCAACGTCCTGACTTTC

clone size: .
J gene: TRBJ2-1
V gene: TRBV7-2
D gene: .
CDR3 protein: CASRLLEDEQFF
CDR3 DNA: TGTGCCAGCAGATTACTAGAAGATGAGCAGTTCTTC

clone size: .
J gene: TRBJ2-3
V gene: TRBV6-5
D gene: .
CDR3 protein: CASSKEGGFTDTQYF
CDR3 DNA: TGTGCCAGCAGTAAAGAGGGAGGCTTTACAGATACGCAGTATTTT

clone size: few
J gene: TRBJ1-5
V gene: TRBV2
D gene: TRBD1
CDR3 protein: CASTSIDRDNQPQHF
CDR3 DNA: TGTGCCAGCACCTCAATAGACAGGGACAATCAGCCCCAGCATTTT

clone size: .
J gene: TRBJ2-7
V gene: TRBV27
D gene: TRBD2
CDR3 protein: CASSPLAGSSYEQYF
CDR3 DNA: TGTGCCAGCAGTCCCTTAGCGGGGAGCTCCTACGAGCAGTACTTC

clone size: .
J gene: TRBJ2-2
V gene: TRBV19
D gene: TRBD1
CDR3 protein: CASSLGTASGGELFF
CDR3 DNA: TGTGCCAGTAGTCTTGGGACAGCGAGCGGCGGGGAGCTGTTTTTT

clone size: .
J gene: TRBJ2-6
V gene: TRBV29-1
D gene: .
CDR3 protein: CSAALYVSGANVLTF
CDR3 DNA: TGCAGCGCAGCGTTGTATGTCTCTGGGGCCAACGTCCTGACTTTC

clone size: .
J gene: TRBJ1-2
V gene: TRBV28
D gene: .
CDR3 protein: CASTLGVSYGYTF
CDR3 DNA: TGTGCCAGCACCTTAGGGGTATCCTATGGCTACACCTTC

clone size: few
J gene: TRBJ1-2
V gene: TRBV7-3
D gene: .
CDR3 protein: CASSPSNARGYTF
CDR3 DNA: TGTGCCAGCAGTCCGTCCAACGCGAGAGGCTACACCTTC

clone size: .
J gene: TRBJ2-2
V gene: TRBV5-1
D gene: .
CDR3 protein: CASHLGTYTGELFF
CDR3 DNA: TGCGCCAGCCATTTGGGGACTTACACCGGGGAGCTGTTTTTT

clone size: .
J gene: TRBJ1-2
V gene: TRBV28
D gene: TRBD1
CDR3 protein: CASSLWGTAENGYTF
CDR3 DNA: TGTGCCAGCAGTTTATGGGGGACAGCAGAAAATGGCTACACCTTC

clone size: many
J gene: TRBJ1-1
V gene: TRBV28
D gene: .
CDR3 protein: CASSFRRRGGHTEAFF
CDR3 DNA: TGTGCCAGCAGTTTTAGACGGAGAGGGGGGCACACTGAAGCTTTCTTT

clone size: .
J gene: TRBJ2-7
V gene: TRBV13
D gene: .
CDR3 protein: CASSLQGTYEQYF
CDR3 DNA: TGTGCCAGCAGCCTTCAGGGGACCTACGAGCAGTACTTC

clone size: .
J gene: TRBJ2-2
V gene: TRBV5-4
D gene: TRBD2
CDR3 protein: CASSLGLAGGTGELFF
CDR3 DNA: TGTGCCAGCAGCTTGGGGCTAGCGGGAGGAACCGGGGAGCTGTTTTTT

clone size: .
J gene: TRBJ2-3
V gene: TRBV11-2
D gene: TRBD2
CDR3 protein: CASSRSGRGTDTQYF
CDR3 DNA: TGTGCCAGCTCCCGCAGCGGGAGGGGAACAGATACGCAGTATTTT

clone size: .
J gene: TRBJ2-7
V gene: TRBV18
D gene: .
CDR3 protein: CASSPSMDEQYF
CDR3 DNA: TGTGCCAGCTCGCCCTCAATGGACGAGCAGTACTTC

clone size: .
J gene: TRBJ2-1
V gene: TRBV9
D gene: TRBD2
CDR3 protein: CASSVAGLAGGNEQFF
CDR3 DNA: TGTGCCAGCAGCGTAGCTGGGCTAGCGGGGGGCAATGAGCAGTTCTTC

clone size: .
J gene: TRBJ2-3
V gene: TRBV29-1
D gene: .
CDR3 protein: CSVTIATTDTQYF
CDR3 DNA: TGCAGCGTTACTATAGCGACCACAGATACGCAGTATTTT

clone size: many
J gene: TRBJ1-2
V gene: TRBV28
D gene: .
CDR3 protein: CASSTIRDGYTF
CDR3 DNA: TGTGCCAGCAGTACAATCAGGGATGGCTACACCTTC

clone size: .
J gene: TRBJ2-1
V gene: TRBV7-5
D gene: .
CDR3 protein: CASSSYIEQFF
CDR3 DNA: TGTGCCAGCAGCAGTTACATCGAGCAGTTCTTC

clone size: .
J gene: TRBJ1-1
V gene: TRBV7-2
D gene: .
CDR3 protein: CASSPQVPTPEAFF
CDR3 DNA: TGTGCCAGCAGTCCCCAGGTTCCGACACCTGAAGCTTTCTTT

clone size: .
J gene: TRBJ2-3
V gene: TRBV7-3
D gene: TRBD1
CDR3 protein: CASSRQGHDTQYF
CDR3 DNA: TGTGCCAGCAGCCGACAGGGCCACGATACGCAGTATTTT

clone size: .
J gene: TRBJ1-1
V gene: TRBV28
D gene: .
CDR3 protein: CASSSFHGGAAEAFF
CDR3 DNA: TGTGCCAGCAGTTCTTTCCACGGGGGCGCGGCTGAAGCTTTCTTT

clone size: few
J gene: TRBJ2-4
V gene: TRBV5-1
D gene: .
CDR3 protein: CASRKEGPAKNIQYF
CDR3 DNA: TGCGCCAGCAGAAAGGAGGGGCCAGCCAAAAACATTCAGTACTTC

clone size: .
J gene: TRBJ2-1
V gene: TRBV7-2
D gene: .
CDR3 protein: CASSFVNEQFF
CDR3 DNA: TGTGCCAGCAGCTTTGTCAATGAGCAGTTCTTC

clone size: .
J gene: TRBJ1-5
V gene: TRBV6-5
D gene: .
CDR3 protein: CASSLDSNQPQHF
CDR3 DNA: TGTGCCAGCAGTCTAGATAGCAATCAGCCCCAGCATTTT

clone size: .
J gene: TRBJ1-1
V gene: TRBV9
D gene: .
CDR3 protein: CASSEGGHMNTEAFF
CDR3 DNA: TGTGCCAGCAGCGAGGGGGGCCACATGAACACTGAAGCTTTCTTT

clone size: .
J gene: TRBJ2-7
V gene: TRBV27
D gene: .
CDR3 protein: CASKAEGLRGGEQYF
CDR3 DNA: TGTGCCAGCAAGGCAGAAGGGCTAAGGGGGGGGGAGCAGTACTTC

clone size: .
J gene: TRBJ1-5
V gene: TRBV19
D gene: TRBD1
CDR3 protein: CASRTRQGQPQHF
CDR3 DNA: TGTGCCAGTAGGACTCGACAGGGCCAGCCCCAGCATTTT

clone size: few
J gene: TRBJ2-2
V gene: TRBV5-1
D gene: .
CDR3 protein: CASSPDGQLAGELFF
CDR3 DNA: TGCGCCAGCAGCCCCGACGGGCAGCTGGCCGGGGAGCTGTTTTTT

clone size: once
J gene: TRBJ2-2
V gene: TRBV9
D gene: .
CDR3 protein: CASSVTGTNTGELFF
CDR3 DNA: TGTGCCAGCAGCGTAACTGGCACGAACACCGGGGAGCTGTTTTTT

clone size: .
J gene: TRBJ2-7
V gene: TRBV4-1
D gene: .
CDR3 protein: CASSQGTTLYEQYF
CDR3 DNA: TGCGCCAGCAGCCAAGGTACCACTCTCTACGAGCAGTACTTC

clone size: .
J gene: TRBJ2-7
V gene: TRBV28
D gene: TRBD1
CDR3 protein: CASTPTGPYEQYF
CDR3 DNA: TGTGCCAGCACCCCGACAGGGCCATACGAGCAGTACTTC

clone size: once
J gene: TRBJ1-1
V gene: TRBV7-9
D gene: .
CDR3 protein: CASSTEKGTNTEAFF
CDR3 DNA: TGTGCCAGCAGCACCGAGAAGGGGACGAACACTGAAGCTTTCTTT

clone size: .
J gene: TRBJ1-1
V gene: TRBV5-3
D gene: .
CDR3 protein: CASSFPGSNTEAFF
CDR3 DNA: TGTGCCAGCAGCTTTCCGGGTTCGAACACTGAAGCTTTCTTT

clone size: .
J gene: TRBJ2-7
V gene: TRBV9
D gene: .
CDR3 protein: CASSVATGAAYEQYF
CDR3 DNA: TGTGCCAGCAGCGTAGCTACGGGGGCGGCCTACGAGCAGTACTTC

clone size: .
J gene: TRBJ1-2
V gene: TRBV9
D gene: .
CDR3 protein: CASSTSNYGYTF
CDR3 DNA: TGTGCCAGCAGCACGAGTAACTATGGCTACACCTTC